Each of the 26 T cell receptor beta chains below was sequenced from the same sample in a study of CD8+CD57+ T cells in acquired aplastic anemia. Genomic DNA, serving as template, underwent TCR beta VDJ and CDR3 profiling. TCRdb re-derived calls from the reads in MiXCR, one entry per CDR3 protein. The repertoire has a few hundred thousand distinct CDR3 sequences, approximately 55% of them found once; the top ten carry roughly 8%. The sample consisted of sorted CD4+, CD8+, or CD8+CD57+ T cells (not recorded which) from PBMCs. The origin of the receptors is a human donor with severe aplastic anemia or a healthy control (not recorded which).

This clonotype was seen only a few times. The chain uses TRBV20-1 and TRBJ1-1; D might be TRBD1 (5 bases). The CDR3 has 14 amino acids. CDR1 DFQATT and CDR2 SNEGSKA come from the germline V gene (reference sequence). V was clipped by 0 bases and J by 5 bases, with 13 bases between them. The CDR3, as DNA: TGCAGTGCTAGAGACGGGGGGTTTGGGACTGAAGCTTTCTTT. Translated, it gives CSARDGGFGTEAFF.

This clonotype was picked up many times. This chain connects TRBV12-3 or TRBV12-4 to TRBJ2-1, with TRBD1 matching 7 bases. J was trimmed by 6 bases and V by 8 bases; bases with no gene match: 16. CDR3 length equals 16 residues. CDR3 DNA sequence: TGTGCCAGCGAATTAGGGTGGTCAGGGGGTCGCAATGAGCAGTTCTTC. Protein sequence: CASELGWSGGRNEQFF.

This clonotype was counted a few times. V is TRBV4-2 and J is TRBJ1-5; D call uncertain. The CDR3 has 14 amino acids. Germline V gene data show CDR1 as LGHNA and CDR2 as YNFKEQ. The V and J ends lost 0 bases and 4 bases respectively, with 7 bases between them. DNA for the CDR3: TGTGCCAGCAGCCAAGATCCGATGAATCAGCCCCAGCATTTT. Its protein is CASSQDPMNQPQHF.

This clonotype occurred many times. The chain uses TRBV28 and TRBJ2-7; TRBD2 might be the D (5 bases). The CDR3 covers 16 residues. V dropped 5 bases and J dropped 1 base, with 18 bases sitting between them. Germline-derived CDR1 and CDR2 are MDHEN and SYDVKM. The chain's CDR3 is CASSPAGSARSYEQYF. The CDR3 region has the DNA TGTGCCAGCAGTCCCGCGGGTAGCGCGAGATCCTACGAGCAGTACTTC.

The chain is built from TRBV7-2 and TRBJ2-7; D is uncertain. This CDR3 is built from 14 residues. Germline V gene data show CDR1 as SGHTA and CDR2 as FQGNSA. V gave up 5 bases and J gave up 0 bases, with 11 bases separating them. CDR3 DNA: TGTGCCAGCAGCGCTCAGCGTGACTCCTACGAGCAGTACTTC. It codes for CASSAQRDSYEQYF.

The sample holds many counts of this clonotype. The chain couples TRBV4-2 to TRBJ1-4; 7 bases agree with TRBD1. This CDR3 comprises 14 residues. V was pared by 1 base and J by 11 bases, with 7 bases of the junction left unmatched. Germline V gives CDR1 LGHNA, CDR2 YNFKEQ. The CDR3 DNA sequence: TGTGCCAGCAGCCAAGCTAGACAGGGTGAGAAACTGTTTTTT. The encoded protein is CASSQARQGEKLFF.

This sequence joins TRBV7-2 and TRBJ2-7, with D possibly TRBD2 on 5 matching bases. CDR3 length: 15 amino acids. V was cut by 2 bases and J by 6 bases, with 17 bases left in between. Germline assignment: CDR1 SGHTA and CDR2 FQGNSA. The CDR3 DNA reads as TGTGCCAGCAGCTTATTCGGGATGGCCGTTTCCGAGCAGTACTTC. This codes for CASSLFGMAVSEQYF.

This chain links TRBV5-5 with TRBJ2-5, with 7 bases fitting TRBD2. V gave up 2 bases and J gave up 4 bases; unmatched junction bases: 8. The CDR3 runs to 15 residues. Germline V gene data show CDR1 as SGHKS and CDR2 as YYEKEE (reference sequence). CDR3 in DNA: TGTGCCAGCAGCTTAATCGCGGGGGAAGGAGAGACCCAGTACTTC. Protein: CASSLIAGEGETQYF.

The chain uses TRBV11-2 and TRBJ2-3, with 7 positions matching TRBD2. This CDR3 has 16 residues. CDR1 and CDR2 from the germline V gene are SGHAT and FQNNGV. J was trimmed by 5 bases and V by 4 bases; bases with no gene match: 12. The CDR3 DNA reads TGTGCCAGCAGCTCGCCCCGCGGCGGGGGTGGAGATACGCAGTATTTT. As protein: CASSSPRGGGGDTQYF. The variable domain in full, completed from reference TRBV11-2 and TRBJ2-3, reads EAGVAQSPRYKIIEKRQSVAFWCNPISGHATLYWYQQILGQGPKLLIQFQNNGVVDDSQLPKDRFSAERLKGVDSTLKIQPAKLEDSAVYLCASSSPRGGGGDTQYFGPGTRLTVL.

The chain links TRBV6-9 to TRBJ1-2; TRBD1 is a possible D gene (5 bases). Trimming took 5 bases from V and 5 from J, leaving 15 bases between them. The CDR3 runs 14 residues. Germline V gives CDR1 MNHGY, CDR2 SVAAGI. The chain's CDR3 is CASSEAGGEYGYTF. For the CDR3, the DNA is TGTGCCAGCAGTGAAGCGGGGGGAGAGTATGGCTACACCTTC.

This clonotype was picked up a small number of times. A much larger clone lies one base from this, so it may be a read error. The V and J genes are TRBV27 and TRBJ1-1, with D perhaps matching TRBD1 (5 bases). The CDR3 extends over 14 amino acids. V lost 8 bases to trimming and J lost 0 bases, with 13 bases between them. Germline assignment: CDR1 MNHEY and CDR2 SMNVEV (reference sequence). The CDR3 DNA reads TGTGCCAGCGGGACGACCCAGGTGAACACTGAAGCTTTCTTT. Protein product: CASGTTQVNTEAFF.

The rearrangement joins TRBV24-1 to TRBJ2-1; the D gene is possibly TRBD1 (6 bases). The germline V and J ends were trimmed by 4 bases and 7 bases, with 13 bases remaining between them. This CDR3 spans 14 amino acids. The V gene's germline CDR1 is KGHDR and CDR2 SFDVKD. The CDR3 DNA is TGTGCCACCAGTGAGCCTACAGGGCGGAATGAGCAGTTCTTC. This sequence encodes CATSEPTGRNEQFF.

The table lists this clonotype with a few counts. The chain joins TRBV14 to TRBJ2-7, with D perhaps TRBD1 or TRBD2 (6 bases each). V shed 1 base and J shed 3 bases, with 16 bases lying between them. The germline gives CDR1 SGHDN, CDR2 FVKESK. CDR3 size: 16 residues. CDR3 residues: CASSQGGGTIVYEQYF. As DNA, the CDR3 is TGTGCCAGCAGCCAAGGGGGCGGGACAATAGTCTACGAGCAGTACTTC.

The chain carries TRBV9 and TRBJ2-2; possible D gene TRBD2, 5 bases. CDR1 is SGDLS and CDR2 is YYNGEE in the germline V gene. The CDR3 sequence is 15 residues long. The V end lost 2 bases, the J end lost 4 bases, and 12 bases lay between the germline ends. In nucleotides, the CDR3 is TGTGCCAGCAGCGTGAGCCCCGGAGGCACCGGGGAGCTGTTTTTT. This gives the protein CASSVSPGGTGELFF.

This clonotype has just a few counts. The chain uses TRBV6-1 and TRBJ1-5, with TRBD1 identical over 7 bases. CDR1 and CDR2 (germline): MNHNS, SASEGT. This CDR3 comprises 18 residues. V shed 0 bases and J 3 bases; nucleotides not matched to a gene: 11. CDR3 nucleotides: TGTGCCAGCAGTGAAGCTAGGCGTTGGGACAGCTTCAATCAGCCCCAGCATTTT. Its translation: CASSEARRWDSFNQPQHF.

The rearrangement uses TRBV12-3 or TRBV12-4 and TRBJ1-1; possible D gene TRBD1, 5 bases. Trimming left V 3 bases short and J 3 bases short, with 11 bases between. The CDR3 is 14 residues long. The CDR3 DNA reads as TGTGCCAGCAGTTTTCTCCAGGGCGACACTGAAGCTTTCTTT. Translation gives CASSFLQGDTEAFF.

At least ten counts were recorded for this clonotype. The J gene is TRBJ2-3, the V gene TRBV20-1; 11 bases are a match to TRBD2. Germline V CDR1 and CDR2: DFQATT, SNEGSKA (reference sequence). V lost 2 bases to trimming and J lost 2 bases; unmatched junction nucleotides: 15. CDR3 size: 19 residues. The DNA of the CDR3 is TGCAGTGCTAGAAAGGACTCAGGACCGGGACTAGCGGCCACAGATACGCAGTATTTT. Amino acids: CSARKDSGPGLAATDTQYF.

The chain links TRBV20-1 to TRBJ2-5; D is unclear. Germline V gene sequence: CDR1 DFQATT, CDR2 SNEGSKA (reference sequence). Deletions cut 6 bases from V and 3 bases from J, with 8 bases between. The CDR3 sequence is 11 residues long. Here the CDR3 DNA reads TGCAGTGCCCTAACGGAAGAGACCCAGTACTTC. Encoded protein: CSALTEETQYF.

The chain has TRBV7-2 and TRBJ2-5, with TRBD1 matching 7 bases. V lost 4 bases and J lost 5; bases outside the gene matches: 7. The CDR3 loop spans 14 amino acids. CDR1 SGHTA and CDR2 FQGNSA come from the germline V gene. CDR3 in DNA: TGTGCCAGCAGCTCTCGACAGGGTGTGGAGACCCAGTACTTC. Its translation is CASSSRQGVETQYF.

The gene calls are TRBV20-1 and TRBJ1-6, with D perhaps matching TRBD1 (6 bases). The CDR3 loop spans 16 amino acids. The germline V gene has CDR1 DFQATT and CDR2 SNEGSKA (reference sequence). The V and J ends lost 3 bases and 6 bases respectively, with 18 bases between them. CDR3 coding DNA: TGCAGTGCTAGCTCCACCGACTCAGGGGTTAATTCACCCCTCCACTTT. This translates into CSASSTDSGVNSPLHF.

This clonotype was recorded only once. The chain employs TRBV12-3 or TRBV12-4 and TRBJ2-3, with 8 bases matching TRBD1. The end of the DNA fits TRBJ1-1 better, so the J call may be wrong. The CDR3 loop spans 12 amino acids. The CDR3 DNA follows: TGTGCCAGCAGGCGGACAGGGAACGTAGCTTTCTTT. This codes for CASRRTGNVAFF.

This chain links TRBV20-1 with TRBJ2-7; 9 bases agree with TRBD2. V lost 6 bases to trimming and J lost 6 bases; unmatched junction nucleotides: 12. In germline, CDR1 is DFQATT, CDR2 SNEGSKA (reference sequence). The CDR3 sequence is 14 residues long. DNA for the CDR3: TGCAGTGCGCGCCCGGGGACTAGCCTAGGCGAGCAGTACTTC. It yields the protein CSARPGTSLGEQYF.

This clonotype has just one count. The gene calls are TRBV15 and TRBJ2-3; perhaps TRBD1 as D (5 bases). V lost 1 base, J lost 8 bases, and 19 bases lay in between. Looked up from germline, CDR1 is LNHNV and CDR2 is YYDKDF (reference sequence). The CDR3 is 16 amino acids. CDR3: CATSRVCRGRSGTQYF. Written as DNA, the CDR3 is TGTGCCACCAGCAGAGTATGTAGGGGAAGGTCAGGTACGCAGTATTTT. The variable domain in full, completed from reference TRBV15 and TRBJ2-3, reads DAMVIQNPRYQVTQFGKPVTLSCSQTLNHNVMYWYQQKSSQAPKLLFHYYDKDFNNEADTPDNFQSRRPNTSFCFLDIRSPGLGDTAMYLCATSRVCRGRSGTQYFGPGTRLTVL.

In this sample, this clonotype turned up many times. The chain links TRBV2 to TRBJ1-6; D is unclear. The CDR3 spans 12 residues. Per the germline V gene, CDR1 is SNHLY and CDR2 is FYNNEI. Between the trimmed V and J ends, which lost 2 bases and 8 bases, there was a span of 4 bases. The DNA of the CDR3 is TGTGCCAGCAGTGAAATCGATTCACCCCTCCACTTT. Translation: CASSEIDSPLHF.

V usage is TRBV2 and J usage is TRBJ1-2, with D tentatively TRBD1 (5 bases). Germline CDR1 is SNHLY and CDR2 is FYNNEI. The CDR3 consists of 14 residues. V was cut by 0 bases and J by 4 bases, with 9 bases left in between. The CDR3, as DNA: TGTGCCAGCAGTGAAGCGCTGACAGTCTATGGCTACACCTTC. The encoded protein is CASSEALTVYGYTF.

The chain combines TRBV2 with TRBJ2-7; 9 bases align to TRBD1. CDR3 length: 14 residues. Germline trimming cut 6 bases from V and 6 bases from J; bases unmatched to any gene: 9. Germline CDR1 is SNHLY and CDR2 is FYNNEI. The CDR3 nucleotides read TGTGCCAGCAGCACGGACAGGGGCCTCCTCGAGCAGTACTTC. This codes for CASSTDRGLLEQYF.